Listed here is a single TCR beta chain. Its antigen specificity is not known. No much larger clonotype is one base removed from it; base qualities were not supplied. The sample comes from a study of shared clonotypes between healthy human individuals (TCRdb year 2020). A note on the overall study: The cohort comprised a couple of women and three men aged 18 to 49 years. For each donor, CD4 naive and CD4 memory were each run on three plates, CD8 naive on two plates, and CD8 memory on one plate. To estimate repertoire size and how much clonotype sharing occurs between individuals, the study deeply sequenced the blood TCR repertoires of 4 to 6 healthy adults. To increase sequencing depth and limit assay-specific biases, TCR repertoire library preparation and sequencing were carried out by different laboratories using diverse techniques. Each donor's leukapheresis produced roughly between roughly 0.85 and 9.5 billion PBMCs.

Findings and caveats that apply to the study as a whole: Rarefaction of sorted-subset datasets indicated incomplete sequencing despite the large sequencing depth. Across a few donors, approximately 5% of naive CD4, 3.5% of naive CD8, around 2.5% of memory CD4, and approximately 0.4% of memory CD8 clonotypes were shared. Larger estimated clonotype richness was generally found for naive subsets than for memory subsets. Only blood was sampled, and tissue TCR repertoires likely differ from those in blood. The small number of donors limited the genetic and exposure-history diversity represented. Pairwise subsampling led to the expectation that sequencing depth would affect the degree of clonotype sharing among donors. Clonotypes shared by all four sorted-subset donors showed higher generation probabilities than non-shared clonotypes.

Healthy HIV-negative adults with no recently reported acute infections or vaccinations were included as donors. Every donor was a Caucasian adult living in Nashville, Tennessee, USA. Magnetic negative selection was used to enrich CD4+ T cells, after which naive cells were positively selected on CD45RA and the negative fraction became the memory subset. Blood was obtained by leukapheresis, after which PBMCs were separated by Ficoll-Histopaque density gradient centrifugation and cryopreserved in liquid nitrogen vapor phase. Purity and quantity of every magnetically sorted T cell population were checked by analytical flow cytometry. Each sorted fraction had its genomic DNA isolated and then quantified by UV absorbance on a Nanodrop 2000c. Using the deep immunoSEQ assay, TCR CDR3 regions were amplified from genomic DNA by multiplex PCR. For each cell subset, the extracted genomic DNA was distributed evenly across all wells of several immunoSEQ 96-well plates, and each plate served as one replicate. For sorted subsets, each replicate PCR was loaded with about 0.2 ug genomic DNA, equivalent to about 30,000 T cell genomes. Purified libraries were quantified with a Qubit 3.0 fluorometer, sized on a Bioanalyzer 2100, and re-quantified with the KAPA Library Quantification kit. Every immunoSEQ 96-well plate was sequenced on a dedicated single-read 150-cycle Illumina NextSeq 550 flow cell. In the original analysis: Because the immunoSEQ output included only junctional sequences and no quality scores, the filtering could not be the same as the filtering used for full-length reads. To assign V/J genes and CDR3, sequences were annotated against IMGT germline references using PyIR, a Python wrapper for IgBLAST v1.9. Reads with weak V/J assignments (E-value above 1e-6), missing CDR3, stop codons, out-of-frame junctions, or ambiguous translated residues were removed. V3J clonotypes were defined by identical inferred V gene, J gene, and CDR3 amino acid sequence. To compute the percentage overlap between repertoires, the number of shared unique clonotypes was divided by the size of the smaller repertoire. Richness of each repertoire was evaluated using RTK rarefaction, the Chao1 estimator, and Recon v2.1 estimates of unobserved clonotypes. OLGA was used to compute generation probabilities for all TCRbeta clonotypes that the gDNA method yielded from several donors. Drawn from immuneACCESS, this table holds only the in-frame rearrangements with V and J called that TCRdb kept. Clones are partly lost; checked studies trace under half to an unresolved V gene and leave the rest unexplained. V and J calls plus clone size are reproduced from that table; the DNA served to infer D and trimming. This sample has millions of clones in its table, and just over 90% of those were observed once. The ten top clones hold over 0.12% of the sample.

Looking up the germline V gene (reference sequence) yields CDR1 MNHEY and CDR2 SMNVEV. Trimming takes 2 bases off V and 0 bases off J; junction bases not matched to a gene: 1. The CDR3 holds 14 amino acids from the cysteine to the phenylalanine. Only CDR3 DNA remains: 42 bases, in frame from the first base. The TCR originated in a man aged 18 to 29 in good health. Material: naive CD4+ T cells sorted from blood. The sample's cell subset or site label, decoded: CD45RA+ positively selected. The sequence links TRBV27 to TRBJ2-7, and 7 junction bases match TRBD1. The CDR3 reads CASSLGDSSYEQYF. The bases read TGTGCCAGCAGTTTAGGGGACAGCTCCTACGAGCAGTACTTC.